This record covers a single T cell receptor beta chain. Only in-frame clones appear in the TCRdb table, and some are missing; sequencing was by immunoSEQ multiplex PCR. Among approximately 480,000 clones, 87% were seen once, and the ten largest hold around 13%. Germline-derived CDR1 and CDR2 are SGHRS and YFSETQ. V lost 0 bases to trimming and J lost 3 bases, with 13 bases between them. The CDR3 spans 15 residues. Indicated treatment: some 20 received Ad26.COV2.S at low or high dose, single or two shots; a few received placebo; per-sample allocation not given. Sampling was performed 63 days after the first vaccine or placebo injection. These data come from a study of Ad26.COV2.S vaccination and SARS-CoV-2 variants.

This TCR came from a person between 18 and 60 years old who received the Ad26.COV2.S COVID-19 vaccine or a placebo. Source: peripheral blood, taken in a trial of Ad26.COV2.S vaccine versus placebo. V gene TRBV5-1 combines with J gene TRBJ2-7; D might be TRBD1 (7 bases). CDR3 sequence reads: CASSLEEGAFYEQYF. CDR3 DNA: TGCGCCAGCAGCTTGGAGGAGGGGGCGTTCTACGAGCAGTACTTC.